One sample yielded the 10 T cell receptor beta chains listed below, sequenced in a study of T cell changes during pregnancy in multiple sclerosis (dated by TCRdb to about 2019). Libraries were made using the immunoSEQ multiplex PCR assay. TCRdb retrieved this table from immuneACCESS and kept in-frame rearrangements only. Not all clones are present; in checked studies, unresolved V genes account for under half, and no reason is known for the remainder. Present in this sample are 84,000 or so clones, about 93% of which were seen just once. Together, the top ten hold about 0.8% of the sample. Sequenced material: peripheral blood, taken in the third trimester of pregnancy. The receptor source for this set is a female donor with multiple sclerosis, enrolled in a pregnancy study.

The chain carries TRBV18 and TRBJ1-2, with 7 bases fitting TRBD1. From germline, CDR1 is KGHSH and CDR2 LQKENI. V shed 3 bases, J shed 8 bases, and the junction held 12 bases outside the gene matches. The CDR3 totals 15 residues. The CDR3 spells CASSPRGVASGGYTF. DNA of the CDR3: TGTGCCAGCTCACCCAGGGGGGTAGCAAGCGGCGGCTACACCTTC.

The CDR3 DNA sequence: TGTGCCAGCAGCTTAGGGTTGGGGCAGGGGAGTGATGGCTACACCTTC. Translating it yields CASSLGLGQGSDGYTF. The chain joins TRBV7-9 to TRBJ1-2; D is perhaps TRBD1 (6 bases). Trimming shortened V by 1 base and J by 6 bases, and 18 bases separated the two germline ends. Germline V lookup: CDR1 SEHNR, CDR2 FQNEAQ (reference sequence). This CDR3 has 16 residues.

The V call is TRBV4-3, the J call TRBJ2-7; 8 bases are shared with TRBD1. V lost 0 bases and J lost 3; bases outside the gene matches: 4. The germline CDR1 and CDR2 sequences are LGHNA and YSLEER. This CDR3 contains 15 residues. CDR3 in amino acids: CASSQEGTGNYEQYF. The CDR3, as DNA: TGCGCCAGCAGCCAAGAAGGGACAGGTAACTACGAGCAGTACTTC.

The chain combines TRBV5-4 with TRBJ1-5; no clear D. V lost 6 bases and J lost 5, with 6 bases in between. The CDR3 extends over 11 amino acids. In germline, CDR1 is SGHNT, CDR2 YYREEE (reference sequence). CDR3 coding DNA: TGTGCCAGCACCCGCGATCAGCCCCAGCATTTT. Protein: CASTRDQPQHF.

The chain carries TRBV7-3 and TRBJ1-2; D possibly corresponds to TRBD1 (5 bases). V lost 0 bases and J 6 bases, leaving 14 bases between the germline ends. This CDR3 has 15 residues. Germline-derived CDR1 and CDR2 are SGHTA and FQGTGA. The CDR3 DNA is TGTGCCAGCAGCTTAACGGGACCGGGGGACGATGGCTACACCTTC. Protein sequence: CASSLTGPGDDGYTF.

This chain links TRBV27 with TRBJ2-7; 8 nucleotides match TRBD1. The CDR3 sequence is 13 residues long. With V trimmed by 3 bases and J by 6 bases, 4 bases remained unmatched. Germline V gene lookup returns CDR1 MNHEY and CDR2 SMNVEV (reference sequence). The CDR3 is CASSLVTGVEQYF. The CDR3 DNA is TGTGCCAGCAGTTTGGTGACAGGGGTCGAGCAGTACTTC.

This clone has only one observation. The V call is TRBV27, the J call TRBJ2-1; 9 bases line up with TRBD2. Germline loops: CDR1 MNHEY, CDR2 SMNVEV (reference sequence). There are 15 residues in the CDR3. Losses at the gene ends were 5 bases for V and 10 bases for J; bases not matched to a gene: 12. In nucleotides, the CDR3 is TGTGCCAGCAGTCCAGGGACTAGCATCGGGCGGGAGCAGTTCTTC. It translates to CASSPGTSIGREQFF.

The chain joins TRBV27 to TRBJ2-7; possible D gene TRBD2, 6 bases. Trimming took off 0 bases at V and 5 bases at J, with 14 bases between the two ends. CDR1 and CDR2 from the germline V gene are MNHEY and SMNVEV (reference sequence). CDR3 length: 15 residues. The CDR3 DNA reads as TGTGCCAGCAGTTTATCGGGAGGTCCGCTCCACGAGCAGTACTTC. Its translation is CASSLSGGPLHEQYF.

The chain carries TRBV6-5 and TRBJ2-7; possibly TRBD1 for D (6 bases). With 5 bases removed from V and 6 bases from J, the gap between germline ends came to 14 bases. Per the germline V gene, CDR1 is MNHEY and CDR2 is SVGAGI. CDR3 length equals 13 residues. CDR3 bases: TGTGCCAGCAGTCCCCGACAGGAATCCGAGCAGTACTTC. Its protein product is CASSPRQESEQYF.

The chain is built from TRBV27 and TRBJ2-2; perhaps TRBD1 as D (5 bases). CDR3 length equals 13 residues. The germline CDR1 and CDR2 sequences are MNHEY and SMNVEV (reference sequence). V gave up 2 bases and J gave up 6 bases, with 7 bases separating them. For the CDR3, the DNA is TGTGCCAGCAGTTTAGCGACAGCCGGGGAGCTGTTTTTT. This codes for CASSLATAGELFF.